This entry lists 25 T cell receptor beta chains sequenced from one sample in a study of shared clonotypes between healthy human individuals. Some clones are missing from TCRdb's copy, which holds only in-frame ones; the method was immunoSEQ multiplex PCR. This table has 800,000 to 1,200,000 clones, about four fifths appearing once. The sample was memory CD4+ T cells from PBMCs. Subset in this sample: CD45RA-negative fraction. These receptors all come from a man aged 18 to 29 in good health. Some clones in this sample may be carry-over from other donors' samples.

For this clone: Other DNA sequences within the sample encode an identical CDR3. V is TRBV6-1 and J is TRBJ2-7; 8 positions agree with TRBD1. This CDR3 is 16 amino acids long. The V and J ends lost 3 bases and 0 bases, in that order; junction bases with no gene match: 7. Germline V lookup: CDR1 MNHNS, CDR2 SASEGT. CDR3 sequence reads: CASSDRGQGSSYEQYF. Written as DNA, the CDR3 is TGTGCCAGCAGTGACCGAGGACAGGGAAGCTCCTACGAGCAGTACTTC.

On this clone: The same CDR3 is also encoded by other DNA sequences in this sample. This chain links TRBV9 with TRBJ1-2; D is unresolved. V lost 0 bases, J lost 2 bases, and 5 bases lay in between. The germline V gene encodes CDR1 SGDLS and CDR2 YYNGEE. CDR3 length equals 13 residues. The CDR3 DNA reads TGTGCCAGCAGCGTAGTGGACAACTATGGCTACACCTTC. Its translation: CASSVVDNYGYTF. Using reference TRBV9 and TRBJ1-2 for the parts outside the CDR3, the full variable domain is DSGVTQTPKHLITATGQRVTLRCSPRSGDLSVYWYQQSLDQGLQFLIQYYNGEERAKGNILERFSAQQFPDLHSELNLSSLELGDSALYFCASSVVDNYGYTFGSGTRLTVV.

This clone appeared many times. This chain joins TRBV15 and TRBJ2-3; D may correspond to TRBD1 or TRBD2 (5 bases each). CDR3 size: 14 residues. V was shortened by 1 base and J by 0 bases, with 5 bases between the two germline ends. Per the germline V gene, CDR1 is LNHNV and CDR2 is YYDKDF (reference sequence). In nucleotides, the CDR3 is TGTGCCACCAGCAGAGGGGACAGCACAGATACGCAGTATTTT. Its translation is CATSRGDSTDTQYF.

The chain employs TRBV7-3 and TRBJ2-5; TRBD1 matches 9 bases. Trimming cost V 5 bases and J 0 bases; bases outside gene matches: 13. Germline V gene lookup returns CDR1 SGHTA and CDR2 FQGTGA. This CDR3 is 18 amino acids long. The CDR3 is CASSQRGQGSSNQETQYF. CDR3 coding DNA: TGTGCCAGCAGCCAAAGAGGACAGGGGTCTAGTAACCAAGAGACCCAGTACTTC.

The rearrangement joins TRBV2 to TRBJ1-1; possibly TRBD1 for D (6 bases). V was trimmed by 0 bases and J by 4 bases, leaving 12 bases between them. CDR1 is SNHLY, CDR2 FYNNEI, per germline. This CDR3 is 15 amino acids long. The chain's CDR3 is CASSEARKGGTEAFF. The CDR3 nucleotides read TGTGCCAGCAGTGAAGCTCGCAAGGGGGGCACTGAAGCTTTCTTT.

With regard to this clone: This CDR3 is also generated by other DNA sequences in the sample. This chain links TRBV11-3 with TRBJ2-2, with D uncertain. V was pared by 5 bases and J by 4 bases, with 5 bases between. The CDR3 has 12 amino acids. Germline V lookup: CDR1 SGHNT, CDR2 YENEEA. The CDR3: CASSPRTGELFF. The CDR3 nucleotides read TGTGCCAGCAGCCCCCGCACCGGGGAGCTGTTTTTT.

This chain uses TRBV6-1 with TRBJ1-5, with a possible D match to TRBD1 (6 bases). This CDR3 is 16 amino acids long. Trimming took off 4 bases at V and 0 bases at J, with 13 bases between the two ends. Germline CDR1 and CDR2: MNHNS and SASEGT. The CDR3, as DNA: TGTGCCAGCAGTGGATGGGACACCGATAGCAATCAGCCCCAGCATTTT. Its protein is CASSGWDTDSNQPQHF.

This chain joins TRBV9 and TRBJ1-1, with D unclear. The CDR3 consists of 15 residues. The germline V and J ends were trimmed by 4 bases and 2 bases, with 15 bases remaining between them. Germline V lookup: CDR1 SGDLS, CDR2 YYNGEE. CDR3 residues: CASSRLPPLNTEAFF. The CDR3 DNA is TGTGCCAGCAGCCGTCTCCCCCCCCTTAACACTGAAGCTTTCTTT. Filled out from reference TRBV9 and TRBJ1-1, the complete variable domain reads DSGVTQTPKHLITATGQRVTLRCSPRSGDLSVYWYQQSLDQGLQFLIQYYNGEERAKGNILERFSAQQFPDLHSELNLSSLELGDSALYFCASSRLPPLNTEAFFGQGTRLTVV.

The chain has TRBV18 and TRBJ2-2, with TRBD1 as a possible D gene (6 bases). The V end was cut by 6 bases, the J end by 5 bases, with 13 bases between. CDR3 length: 14 amino acids. Germline V gene data show CDR1 as KGHSH and CDR2 as LQKENI. The CDR3 nucleotides read TGTGCCAGCTCGTTAAACAGGGATACCGGGGAGCTGTTTTTT. Amino acids: CASSLNRDTGELFF.

This clone was observed once. The chain couples TRBV6-5 to TRBJ1-1, with 7 bases aligning to TRBD1. The CDR3 has 15 amino acids. Unmatched junction bases numbered 6, after V lost 4 bases and J lost 1 base. Germline V CDR1 and CDR2: MNHEY, SVGAGI. CDR3 DNA sequence: TGTGCCAGCAGTTCATACAGGACAGGGAACACTGAAGCTTTCTTT. Translation: CASSSYRTGNTEAFF.

In this sample, this clone turned up a few times. The rearrangement links TRBV27 to TRBJ1-5, with TRBD1 matching over 9 bases. Per the germline V gene, CDR1 is MNHEY and CDR2 is SMNVEV (reference sequence). J was trimmed by 9 bases and V by 8 bases; bases with no gene match: 8. This CDR3 comprises 13 residues. CDR3 region: CASRQGGTAPQHF. CDR3 nucleotides: TGTGCCAGCCGACAGGGGGGTACAGCGCCCCAGCATTTT.

The J gene is TRBJ2-6, the V gene TRBV5-1; weak D call: TRBD1 (6 bases). The CDR3 has 16 residues. Trimming took 4 bases from V and 1 from J, leaving 12 bases between them. Germline CDR1 SGHRS, CDR2 YFSETQ. CDR3 nucleotide sequence: TGCGCCAGCAGCGTAACAGGGTCTTCTGGGGCCAACGTCCTGACTTTC. Its translation: CASSVTGSSGANVLTF.

The chain couples TRBV5-1 to TRBJ1-4; the D gene is possibly TRBD1 (5 bases). Per the germline V gene, CDR1 is SGHRS and CDR2 is YFSETQ. V lost 3 bases to trimming and J lost 8 bases, with 20 bases between them. This CDR3 spans 16 amino acids. CDR3 in DNA: TGCGCCAGCAGCTATGGGACGCAGCGGGATTGGGAAAAACTGTTTTTT. As protein: CASSYGTQRDWEKLFF.

The chain links TRBV19 to TRBJ2-5; 11 nucleotides line up with TRBD2. This CDR3 has 18 residues. CDR1 and CDR2 (germline): LNHDA, SQIVND (reference sequence). V lost 3 bases to trimming and J lost 3 bases; unmatched junction nucleotides: 12. CDR3 nucleotide sequence: TGTGCCAGTAGTATGGTTGGTCTAGCGGGAGGAGGGGAAGAGACCCAGTACTTC. Protein sequence: CASSMVGLAGGGEETQYF.

V usage is TRBV5-1 and J usage is TRBJ1-4; D gene uncertain. The V and J ends lost 8 bases and 2 bases respectively, with 7 bases between them. The CDR3 extends over 12 amino acids. Germline values: CDR1 SGHRS, CDR2 YFSETQ. CDR3 in amino acids: CASRDTNEKLFF. The CDR3 coding sequence is TGCGCCAGTCGGGATACTAATGAAAAACTGTTTTTT.

The chain couples TRBV25-1 to TRBJ2-2; D is unclear. Between the trimmed V and J ends, which lost 2 bases and 1 base, there was a span of 11 bases. CDR3 size: 16 residues. Germline values: CDR1 MGHDK, CDR2 SYGVNS. Here the CDR3 DNA reads TGTGCCAGCAGTGAAACCGCCCCTAAGAACACCGGGGAGCTGTTTTTT. The encoded protein is CASSETAPKNTGELFF.

DNA for the CDR3: TGTGCCAGCAGTGAGGGACAGATCCACGAGCAGTACTTC. Encoded protein: CASSEGQIHEQYF. V is TRBV2 and J is TRBJ2-7, with TRBD1 matching over 7 bases. CDR3 length: 13 amino acids. Germline CDR1 is SNHLY and CDR2 is FYNNEI. The V gene end was trimmed by 3 bases and the J gene end by 5 bases; junction bases not matched to a gene: 4.

This rearrangement joins TRBV10-3 to TRBJ2-3, with 8 bases that match TRBD2. Trimming at V came to 4 bases and at J to 4 bases, leaving 7 bases not matched to a gene. This CDR3 has 15 residues. Germline V CDR1 and CDR2: ENHRY, SYGVKD. The CDR3 spells CAISAGLAGADTQYF. The DNA of the CDR3 is TGTGCCATCAGTGCCGGGCTAGCGGGTGCAGATACGCAGTATTTT.

The chain combines TRBV7-6 with TRBJ2-1; perhaps TRBD2 as D (5 bases). V was shortened by 1 base and J by 4 bases, with 8 bases between the two germline ends. This CDR3 contains 14 residues. Germline V gene lookup returns CDR1 SGHVS and CDR2 FNYEAQ. CDR3 nucleotide sequence: TGTGCCAGCAGCTTAGGCGGGCTATACAATGAGCAGTTCTTC. Encoded protein: CASSLGGLYNEQFF.

V usage is TRBV18 and J usage is TRBJ1-1; 7 bases line up with TRBD1. Germline V lookup: CDR1 KGHSH, CDR2 LQKENI. The CDR3 spans 13 residues. V was pared by 2 bases and J by 5 bases, with 2 bases of the junction left unmatched. The CDR3 sequence is CASSPTGETEAFF. The CDR3 DNA reads as TGTGCCAGCTCACCAACAGGGGAGACTGAAGCTTTCTTT.

This rearrangement joins TRBV29-1 to TRBJ2-7, with D tentatively TRBD1 or TRBD2 (5 bases each). CDR3 length: 14 residues. Per germline, CDR1 SQVTM and CDR2 ANQGSEA. V was pared by 6 bases and J by 2 bases, with 17 bases between. The DNA for the CDR3 is TGCAGCGTACGTAGTCGGGACGTGCCCTACGAGCAGTACTTC. Protein: CSVRSRDVPYEQYF.

The chain joins TRBV27 to TRBJ1-1, with a possible D match to TRBD1 (5 bases). V gave up 5 bases and J gave up 0 bases, with 10 bases separating them. Germline CDR1 reads MNHEY; CDR2 reads SMNVEV (reference sequence). The CDR3 contains 14 residues. CDR3 sequence: CASSLDRVNTEAFF. The CDR3 DNA sequence: TGTGCCAGCAGTCTTGACAGAGTGAACACTGAAGCTTTCTTT.

This chain joins TRBV14 and TRBJ1-5, with 10 bases aligning to TRBD1. The CDR3 loop spans 16 amino acids. Trimming removed 4 bases from V and 2 bases from J; junction bases left unmatched: 5. Germline values: CDR1 SGHDN, CDR2 FVKESK. The CDR3 DNA is TGTGCCAGCAGCCTATCCGGGACAGGGGGCAATCAGCCCCAGCATTTT. Protein: CASSLSGTGGNQPQHF.

The chain uses TRBV28 and TRBJ2-2; no reliable D call. CDR1 and CDR2 (germline): MDHEN, SYDVKM. The V end lost 8 bases, the J end lost 0 bases, and 7 bases lay between the germline ends. The CDR3 runs to 13 residues. The CDR3 bases are TGTGCCAGCCTTAAAACGAACACCGGGGAGCTGTTTTTT. This encodes CASLKTNTGELFF.

This clone was detected only a few times. The rearrangement uses TRBV11-2 and TRBJ1-2, with 7 bases lining up with TRBD1. This CDR3 has 15 amino acids. The ends lost 1 base at V and 6 bases at J; junction bases unmatched: 8. Germline CDR1 SGHAT, CDR2 FQNNGV. CDR3 sequence (DNA): TGTGCCAGCAGCTTAGGTGGGACAGTTGACGATGGCTACACCTTC. Residues: CASSLGGTVDDGYTF.